The source of this TCR beta chain is a study of T cell responses to AZD1222 COVID-19 vaccine. Turning to this clone: The antigen is not known.

V gave up 2 bases and J gave up 5 bases, with 10 bases separating them. This CDR3 comprises 13 residues. The germline CDR1 and CDR2 sequences are SGHDT and YYEEEE. General observations from the study: CD4 TCRs linked to vaccination spanned spike, dominating at 160-218 and 743-854. Possibly, clonal diversity was underestimated; donors were largely white British and included more females.

TCRdb's copy holds only in-frame clones and misses some; the assay was immunoSEQ multiplex PCR. In the table there are about 140,000 clones, roughly 87% of which are singletons. The material sequenced was peripheral blood, taken 28 days after the second dose of the MenACWY control vaccine. The receptor comes from an adult who received the MenACWY meningococcal vaccine as a control. The chain couples TRBV5-6 to TRBJ2-5; D unresolved. The CDR3 bases are TGTGCCAGCAGCTTAGGTAGCCGGGAGACCCAGTACTTC. Translated: CASSLGSRETQYF.